Each of the 17 T cell receptor beta chains below was sequenced from the same sample in a study of T cell responses to AZD1222 COVID-19 vaccine. Assay used: immunoSEQ multiplex PCR; TCRdb lists only in-frame clones, some missing. The sample carries about 140,000 clones, about 90% recorded once. Source: peripheral blood, taken 28 days after the second dose of the MenACWY control vaccine. The source of these receptors is an adult who received the MenACWY meningococcal vaccine as a control.

The J gene is TRBJ1-5, the V gene TRBV2; TRBD1 matches at 8 bases. This CDR3 is 16 amino acids long. Germline V CDR1 and CDR2: SNHLY, FYNNEI. With 1 base clipped from V and 4 bases from J, the junction kept 6 bases outside the gene matches. CDR3 protein: CASSEEQGGLNQPQHF. The CDR3 DNA sequence: TGTGCCAGCAGTGAAGAACAGGGGGGTTTAAATCAGCCCCAGCATTTT.

V gene TRBV11-2 combines with J gene TRBJ2-1, with 8 bases identical to TRBD2. CDR1 is SGHAT, CDR2 FQNNGV, per germline. The CDR3 contains 16 residues. V was clipped by 4 bases and J by 5 bases; unmatched bases: 10. This CDR3 is CASSSIAGMTDNEQFF. In DNA form, the CDR3 reads TGTGCCAGCAGCTCGATAGCGGGAATGACCGACAATGAGCAGTTCTTC.

The CDR3, as DNA: TGTGCCAGCAGCTTAGGGGCTAGCGGGGGGACCGGGGAGCTGTTTTTT. Residues: CASSLGASGGTGELFF. V usage is TRBV7-6 and J usage is TRBJ2-2, with 11 bases matching TRBD2. There are 16 residues in the CDR3. J lost 5 bases, V lost 1 base, and 3 bases had no gene match. The V gene's germline CDR1 is SGHVS and CDR2 FNYEAQ.

The gene calls are TRBV4-3 and TRBJ1-6; D is perhaps TRBD1 (5 bases). The CDR3 has 17 amino acids. V was cut by 0 bases and J by 3 bases, with 12 bases left in between. Looked up from germline, CDR1 is LGHNA and CDR2 is YSLEER. Here the CDR3 reads CASSQETGQFYNSPLHF. The CDR3 bases are TGCGCCAGCAGCCAAGAAACGGGGCAGTTCTATAATTCACCCCTCCACTTT.

This clone was counted a few times. The chain carries TRBV11-2 and TRBJ2-5; the D gene is possibly TRBD1 (5 bases). The ends were cut back, 7 bases at V and 1 base at J, with 13 bases in the middle. CDR1 SGHAT and CDR2 FQNNGV come from the germline V gene. The CDR3 is made up of 14 amino acids. The CDR3 loop reads CASTKGRGQETQYF. The CDR3 nucleotides are TGTGCCAGCACCAAGGGAAGGGGCCAAGAGACCCAGTACTTC. The full variable domain, rest sourced from reference TRBV11-2 and TRBJ2-5, is EAGVAQSPRYKIIEKRQSVAFWCNPISGHATLYWYQQILGQGPKLLIQFQNNGVVDDSQLPKDRFSAERLKGVDSTLKIQPAKLEDSAVYLCASTKGRGQETQYFGPGTRLLVL.

Concerning this clone itself: Here the CDR3 omits its conserved ending phenylalanine or tryptophan, so a read error is the likely source. No DNA is shown, since the ends of the CDR3 on it are uncertain; the CDR3 is the one TCRdb lists. The gene calls are TRBV18 and TRBJ1-4; the D call TRBD1 from the table was never checked on the DNA. The length of the CDR3 is 10 amino acids, counting both ends. CDR1 is KGHSH and CDR2 is LQKENI in the germline V gene. CDR3 amino acids: CVVRGNFSLS.

The chain combines TRBV7-9 with TRBJ1-2, with D possibly matching TRBD1 (5 bases). The CDR3 covers 15 residues. The germline V and J ends were trimmed by 5 bases and 0 bases, with 13 bases remaining between them. From germline, CDR1 is SEHNR and CDR2 FQNEAQ (reference sequence). CDR3 nucleotide sequence: TGTGCCAGCAGCCCCGCGGACATATCTAACTATGGCTACACCTTC. As protein: CASSPADISNYGYTF.

The chain is built from TRBV29-1 and TRBJ2-2; TRBD2 matches at 12 bases. The trim removed 7 bases at V and 0 bases at J, leaving 12 bases unmatched. The CDR3 consists of 18 residues. CDR1 SQVTM and CDR2 ANQGSEA come from the germline V gene. Written as DNA, the CDR3 is TGCAGCGCTCTCCTCGGACTAGCGGGAAGGACGAACACCGGGGAGCTGTTTTTT. Its translation: CSALLGLAGRTNTGELFF.

The V gene is TRBV9, the J gene TRBJ2-3; no clear D gene. CDR1 SGDLS and CDR2 YYNGEE come from the germline V gene. CDR3 length: 15 residues. Deletions cut 3 bases from V and 0 bases from J, with 11 bases between. The chain's CDR3 is CASSEGWASTDTQYF. The CDR3, as DNA: TGTGCCAGCAGCGAGGGCTGGGCCAGCACAGATACGCAGTATTTT.

The rearrangement joins TRBV10-3 to TRBJ2-1; 8 nucleotides align to TRBD2. Germline CDR1 reads ENHRY; CDR2 reads SYGVKD. The V gene end was trimmed by 2 bases and the J gene end by 7 bases; junction bases not matched to a gene: 10. The CDR3 totals 16 residues. The chain's CDR3 is CAISELPGLVSNEQFF. CDR3 nucleotides: TGTGCCATCAGTGAGCTTCCGGGACTAGTATCTAATGAGCAGTTCTTC.

V gene TRBV29-1 combines with J gene TRBJ2-2; 7 positions match TRBD2. After removal of 2 bases from V and 6 bases from J, the junction contained 9 bases not matched to a gene. Germline V gives CDR1 SQVTM, CDR2 ANQGSEA. The CDR3 has 15 residues. The CDR3 is CSVEPPSGLSGELFF. CDR3 nucleotides: TGCAGCGTTGAACCTCCTAGCGGCCTGTCCGGGGAGCTGTTTTTT.

The J gene is TRBJ2-3, the V gene TRBV6-2 or TRBV6-3, with 8 bases fitting TRBD2. Germline V lookup: CDR1 MNHEY, CDR2 SVGEGT. With 4 bases clipped from V and 1 base from J, the junction kept 13 bases outside the gene matches. This CDR3 has 18 residues. The CDR3 here is CASSSGPLSGGRTDTQYF. The CDR3 coding sequence is TGTGCCAGCAGTTCCGGCCCCCTGAGCGGGGGCCGCACAGATACGCAGTATTTT.

The chain's CDR3 is CASSVGAGSETQYF. The DNA of the CDR3 is TGTGCCAGCAGCGTAGGGGCCGGGTCGGAGACCCAGTACTTC. The V and J genes are TRBV9 and TRBJ2-5; no reliable D call. Germline CDR1 SGDLS, CDR2 YYNGEE. With 0 bases removed from V and 5 bases from J, the gap between germline ends came to 11 bases. The CDR3 has 14 residues. Based on the CDR3 plus reference TRBV9 and TRBJ2-5, the full variable domain is DSGVTQTPKHLITATGQRVTLRCSPRSGDLSVYWYQQSLDQGLQFLIQYYNGEERAKGNILERFSAQQFPDLHSELNLSSLELGDSALYFCASSVGAGSETQYFGPGTRLLVL.

Only a few counts were recorded for this clone. The chain links TRBV4-1 to TRBJ2-5; 7 bases align to TRBD1. The V gene's germline CDR1 is MGHRA and CDR2 YSYEKL. The CDR3 loop spans 14 amino acids. The trim removed 1 base at V and 4 bases at J, leaving 3 bases unmatched. DNA of the CDR3: TGCGCCAGCAGCCAAGGACAGGGCGGAGAGACCCAGTACTTC. It specifies CASSQGQGGETQYF.

CDR3 sequence: CASSPPASALYF. The CDR3 coding sequence is TGTGCCAGTAGCCCCCCTGCCAGCGCACTATATTTT. This chain links TRBV19 with TRBJ1-3; unclear D gene. With 6 bases removed from V and 14 bases from J, the gap between germline ends came to 17 bases. CDR1 is LNHDA and CDR2 is SQIVND in the germline V gene (reference sequence). The CDR3 extends over 12 amino acids.

In DNA form, the CDR3 reads TGTGCCAGCAGGGGCCTGGCTAATGAAAAACTGTTTTTT. Translation: CASRGLANEKLFF. This rearrangement joins TRBV7-9 to TRBJ1-4; D ambiguous. V was shortened by 6 bases and J by 3 bases, with 8 bases between the two germline ends. The CDR3 length is 13 residues. In germline, CDR1 is SEHNR, CDR2 FQNEAQ (reference sequence).

Details on this clone: Since the CDR3 does not end with the conserved phenylalanine or tryptophan, this likely comes from a read error. The DNA is omitted, as the CDR3 cannot be located on it reliably, and the CDR3 follows TCRdb's listing. The rearrangement joins TRBV20-1 to TRBJ2-7; the D segment call TRBD2 is taken from the table without a DNA check. The CDR3 numbers 8 amino acids, ends counted. Germline V lookup: CDR1 DFQATT, CDR2 SNEGSKA (reference sequence). CDR3 in amino acids: CSALPKKR.